Each of the 13 T cell receptor beta chains below was sequenced from the same sample in a study of blood T cells in healthy people across ages. A second about 7 to 12 cycle PCR used barcoded and J-beta primers. Each CDR3 protein gets one entry after TCRdb re-called the 5' RACE reads with MiXCR. The sample lists 600,000 to 850,000 distinct CDR3 sequences, more than 20% seen once, with just under 9.5% in the top ten. These data were likewise used in another study, on T cells of mothers and their children.

Sequenced material: blood. Receptors were obtained from a boy aged 5-17 years in good health.

Written as DNA, the CDR3 is TGTGCCAGCAGAGTTACGGACGTAAGCACAGATACGCAGTATTTT. Protein sequence: CASRVTDVSTDTQYF. The V call is TRBV6-5, the J call TRBJ2-3; D is ambiguous. CDR1 is MNHEY and CDR2 is SVGAGI in the germline V gene. CDR3 size: 15 residues. V was clipped by 6 bases and J by 0 bases, with 13 bases between them.

This clonotype was seen a handful of times. The chain recombines TRBV20-1 with TRBJ1-1, with D possibly matching TRBD1 (6 bases). CDR3 length equals 15 residues. The ends were cut back, 5 bases at V and 4 bases at J, with 20 bases in the middle. The V gene's germline CDR1 is DFQATT and CDR2 SNEGSKA (reference sequence). CDR3 in amino acids: CSADSRGAGGTEAFF. CDR3 bases: TGCAGTGCTGACTCTCGGGGGGCCGGGGGCACTGAAGCTTTCTTT.

This clonotype occurred a few times. The chain carries TRBV9 and TRBJ2-5; 10 bases match TRBD2. The J call may not be correct, given that the DNA end is closer to TRBJ2-1. Germline CDR1 reads SGDLS; CDR2 reads YYNGEE. This CDR3 spans 15 amino acids. The CDR3 reads CASSMGTSEHNEQFF. The CDR3 bases are TGTGCCAGCAGCATGGGGACTAGCGAACACAATGAGCAGTTCTTC.

The gene calls are TRBV6-6 and TRBJ2-1; D possibly corresponds to TRBD2 (5 bases). The tail of the sequence fits TRBJ2-5 better, so the J call may be wrong. Germline lookup yields CDR1 MNHNY and CDR2 SVGAGI (reference sequence). The CDR3 runs 15 residues. CDR3 sequence reads: CASSYSTSGKETQYF. CDR3 coding DNA: TGTGCCAGCAGTTACTCCACTAGTGGAAAAGAGACCCAGTACTTC.

This chain joins TRBV15 and TRBJ2-1, with D possibly being TRBD2 (6 bases). The closer fit of TRBJ2-5 to the DNA end suggests the J call may be wrong. CDR1 and CDR2 (germline): LNHNV, YYDKDF (reference sequence). The CDR3 spans 12 residues. CDR3 region: CATVGTRGTQYF. In nucleotides, the CDR3 is TGTGCCACCGTCGGGACTCGTGGGACCCAGTACTTC.

This clonotype was recorded at least ten times. V gene TRBV10-3 combines with J gene TRBJ2-7; 7 bases are shared with TRBD1. From germline, CDR1 is ENHRY and CDR2 SYGVKD. J lost 6 bases, V lost 2 bases, and 13 bases had no gene match. CDR3 length equals 16 residues. The CDR3 region has the DNA TGTGCCATCAGTGAGGAACGGACAGGACCAAGGGGCGAGCAGTACTTC. The encoded protein is CAISEERTGPRGEQYF.

The chain couples TRBV20-1 to TRBJ2-1; TRBD2 aligns across 7 bases. Trimming at V came to 8 bases and at J to 5 bases, leaving 9 bases not matched to a gene. The germline V gene has CDR1 DFQATT and CDR2 SNEGSKA (reference sequence). There are 13 residues in the CDR3. This CDR3 is CSTSGDPNNEQFF. Written as DNA, the CDR3 is TGCAGTACCAGCGGGGACCCTAACAATGAGCAGTTCTTC.

In regard to this clonotype: An end of the junction differs from the germline gene, which may be a read error. J is TRBJ2-5 and V is TRBV3-1; TRBD2 aligns across 11 bases. Germline loops: CDR1 LGHDT, CDR2 YNNKEL (reference sequence). This CDR3 has 15 residues. The CDR3 DNA sequence: TGTGCCAGCAGCCAAGACCTAGCGGGAGGAAGACCGATGTTCTTC. It encodes CASSQDLAGGRPMFF.

This clonotype occurred a few times. The rearrangement joins TRBV2 to TRBJ1-1; D ambiguous. Per the germline V gene, CDR1 is SNHLY and CDR2 is FYNNEI. V shed 4 bases and J shed 6 bases, with 12 bases lying between them. This CDR3 comprises 13 residues. CDR3 DNA sequence: TGTGCCAGCAGTGCCCTGTTAACGGCTGAAGCTTTCTTT. Protein: CASSALLTAEAFF.

This clonotype was seen a few times. V and J are TRBV15 and TRBJ1-5; tentatively, D is TRBD1 (5 bases). The germline V gene encodes CDR1 LNHNV and CDR2 YYDKDF (reference sequence). The V gene lost 8 bases and the J gene lost 0 bases, with 14 bases spanning the gap. The length of the CDR3 is 15 residues. CDR3 in amino acids: CATRPGRGSNQPQHF. CDR3 nucleotide sequence: TGTGCCACCCGTCCGGGGAGGGGTAGCAATCAGCCCCAGCATTTT.

The V call is TRBV29-1, the J call TRBJ2-1; D call uncertain. Per the germline V gene, CDR1 is SQVTM and CDR2 is ANQGSEA. The CDR3 is 12 amino acids. The V gene lost 3 bases and the J gene lost 5 bases, with 8 bases spanning the gap. CDR3 amino acids: CSVDLVDNEQFF. CDR3 DNA: TGCAGCGTTGACCTAGTGGACAATGAGCAGTTCTTC.

The gene calls are TRBV25-1 and TRBJ1-2; D may be TRBD1 (6 bases). This CDR3 spans 15 amino acids. Germline CDR1 is MGHDK and CDR2 is SYGVNS. The germline V and J ends were trimmed by 3 bases and 4 bases, with 15 bases remaining between them. In DNA, the CDR3 is TGTGCCAGCAGTGAGGGGGCAGGCAGGGGCTATGGCTACACCTTC. This codes for CASSEGAGRGYGYTF.

The chain employs TRBV10-3 and TRBJ2-7; D not resolved. The CDR3 has 12 amino acids. Germline assignment: CDR1 ENHRY and CDR2 SYGVKD. Trimming shortened V by 0 bases and J by 6 bases, and 6 bases separated the two germline ends. The CDR3 DNA follows: TGTGCCATCAGTGAGTCGGACGGCGAGCAGTACTTC. This gives the protein CAISESDGEQYF.